Sequencing of this TCR beta chain was carried out in a study of blood T cell repertoires in COVID-19. About the study: There were acute and convalescent COVID-19 samples, and they came from the United States, Italy and Spain.

The protocol was immunoSEQ multiplex PCR, while the TCRdb copy is restricted to in-frame clones and leaves out a portion. Of approximately 310,000 clones listed, 85% are singletons. Living in roughly 23 US areas, the participants were between roughly 18 and 90 years of age. The sample was PBMCs or T cells enriched from blood (not recorded which). This TCR was recovered from a woman aged 25-40 years who had been exposed to COVID-19.

This CDR3 reads CASSRTVSGTDTQYF. The CDR3 DNA reads TGTGCCAGCAGCCGGACAGTCTCGGGCACAGATACGCAGTATTTT. V gene TRBV2 combines with J gene TRBJ2-3, with a weak D call TRBD1 (6 bases). Trimming took off 6 bases at V and 1 base at J, with 14 bases between the two ends. From germline, CDR1 is SNHLY and CDR2 FYNNEI. This CDR3 is built from 15 residues.